The following is a T cell receptor (beta chain) sequence with its context. Its recognized antigen is unknown. Base qualities were left out, and no much larger clone turns up one base away. These data belong to a study of T cell repertoires in cytomegalovirus infection (dated by TCRdb to the late 2010s). For the wider study: Donor HLA type was relevant to the analysis, because carriage of CMV infection together with the matching HLA type was indicated by public TCR beta signatures.

On the study overall, not on this receptor specifically: The ex vivo response was dominated by HLA-C-restricted CMV-specific TCR beta clonotypes, which also provided the single most frequent clonotype in two of eight donors. In both this cohort and an independent roughly 360-donor cohort, the cumulative frequency of public TCR beta family members distinguished carriers of CMV infection plus the relevant HLA type.

Reading the germline V gene gives CDR1 KGHDR and CDR2 SFDVKD. Trimming removed 4 bases from V and 2 bases from J, leaving 23 bases between the germline ends. The CDR3 contains 20 residues, cysteine and phenylalanine counted. Only the CDR3 DNA stays, 60 bases, in frame from base 1. TCRdb records Illumina HiSeq 1500 as the sequencer. The raw public reads went through TCRdb reprocessing: fastp at Q25, MiXCR clone calling, in-frame beta chains kept. Every distinct CDR3 protein forms one entry, paired with its most common genes and DNA. The sample includes hundreds of thousands of distinct CDR3 sequences, with approximately 24% observed a single time. The top ten clonotypes cover around 8% of the sample.

Sequencing was performed on CD8+ T cells from PBMCs. The chain employs TRBV24-1 and TRBJ2-6, with the D call perhaps TRBD1 or TRBD2, as 5 bases match in each case. This sequence originates from a human donor in good health (CMV status not recorded). Some clones in this sample may be carry-over from other donors' samples. CDR3 reads: CATSEGTASTLETGANVLTF. The sequenced DNA: TGTGCCACCAGTGAAGGGACCGCGTCTACCCTCGAAACTGGGGCCAACGTCCTGACTTTC.